Below, 16 T cell receptor beta chains from the same sample are listed, as sequenced in a study of T cells in localized non-small cell lung cancer. Using immunoSEQ multiplex PCR, the repertoire was profiled, and TCRdb retains in-frame clones only, with some absent. The sample has tens of thousands of clones; 75% to 90% are singletons. The source material was peripheral blood mononuclear cells, sampled before any cancer treatment. Every receptor here comes from a man aged 40 to 75 with stage III lung adenocarcinoma.

This rearrangement joins TRBV18 to TRBJ1-6, with 12 positions matching TRBD1. The CDR3 contains 15 residues. V dropped 2 bases and J dropped 9; count of bases not matched to a gene: 2. CDR1 KGHSH and CDR2 LQKENI come from the germline V gene. The DNA for the CDR3 is TGTGCCAGCTCACCAGGGACAGGGGGCTCTTCACCCCTCCACTTT. Protein sequence: CASSPGTGGSSPLHF.

CDR3 protein: CSVDNGYEQYF. DNA for the CDR3: TGCAGCGTTGATAACGGTTACGAGCAGTACTTC. The chain employs TRBV29-1 and TRBJ2-7; no firm D call. V was cut by 3 bases and J by 4 bases, with 7 bases left in between. Germline values: CDR1 SQVTM, CDR2 ANQGSEA. This CDR3 region has 11 residues.

This clone came up once. This chain joins TRBV11-2 and TRBJ1-1, with TRBD1 identical over 7 bases. V was pared by 4 bases and J by 4 bases, with 6 bases of the junction left unmatched. Germline lookup yields CDR1 SGHAT and CDR2 FQNNGV. The CDR3 contains 14 residues. The CDR3 protein is CASSSRGPGTEAFF. The CDR3 DNA reads TGTGCCAGCAGCTCAAGGGGGCCGGGCACTGAAGCTTTCTTT. Full variable domain (outside the CDR3, taken from reference TRBV11-2 and TRBJ1-1): EAGVAQSPRYKIIEKRQSVAFWCNPISGHATLYWYQQILGQGPKLLIQFQNNGVVDDSQLPKDRFSAERLKGVDSTLKIQPAKLEDSAVYLCASSSRGPGTEAFFGQGTRLTVV.

The chain carries TRBV4-3 and TRBJ2-3, with 14 positions matching TRBD2. The CDR3 sequence is 19 residues long. V was pared by 7 bases and J by 0 bases, with 12 bases of the junction left unmatched. Germline V gives CDR1 LGHNA, CDR2 YSLEER. As DNA, the CDR3 is TGCGCCAGCACCAACGGACTAGCGGGGGGCAAAACTAGCACAGATACGCAGTATTTT. Its protein is CASTNGLAGGKTSTDTQYF.

The chain joins TRBV5-4 to TRBJ1-4; 8 bases match TRBD1. CDR3 size: 14 residues. V shed 4 bases and J 3 bases; nucleotides not matched to a gene: 2. CDR1 and CDR2 (germline): SGHNT, YYREEE (reference sequence). CDR3: CASSPDRANEKLFF. CDR3 bases: TGTGCCAGCAGCCCGGACAGGGCTAATGAAAAACTGTTTTTT.

This clone has a handful of counts. V and J are TRBV5-1 and TRBJ1-1; 8 bases are shared with TRBD1. From germline, CDR1 is SGHRS and CDR2 YFSETQ. Germline trimming cut 5 bases from V and 3 bases from J; bases unmatched to any gene: 12. This CDR3 is 16 amino acids long. This CDR3 is CASSPGAGGVYTEAFF. CDR3 bases: TGCGCCAGCAGTCCCGGGGCAGGGGGCGTTTACACTGAAGCTTTCTTT.

This clone appeared a single time. The chain combines TRBV19 with TRBJ2-1; 7 bases are a match to TRBD2. Trimming took 7 bases from V and 5 from J; bases not matched to a gene: 14. Germline CDR1 is LNHDA and CDR2 is SQIVND (reference sequence). The CDR3 extends over 16 amino acids. This chain's CDR3 is CASKLSELGGDNEQFF. In DNA form, the CDR3 reads TGTGCCAGTAAGCTTAGCGAGCTGGGGGGGGACAATGAGCAGTTCTTC.

This chain links TRBV11-3 with TRBJ2-7; weak D call: TRBD1 (6 bases). With 5 bases removed from V and 7 bases from J, the gap between germline ends came to 12 bases. The CDR3 spans 12 residues. Germline-derived CDR1 and CDR2 are SGHNT and YENEEA. The CDR3 DNA reads as TGTGCCAGCAGCCCCGGGACACAAGAGCAGTACTTC. This gives the protein CASSPGTQEQYF.

On this clone itself: In the same sample, other DNA sequences code for this CDR3. V and J are TRBV29-1 and TRBJ2-2, with 8 bases aligning to TRBD2. V gave up 6 bases and J gave up 0 bases; unmatched junction bases: 9. Per germline, CDR1 SQVTM and CDR2 ANQGSEA. The CDR3 length is 16 residues. The CDR3 region has the DNA TGCAGCGTGGGGGCGGTGCGGGGGGCGAACACCGGGGAGCTGTTTTTT. As protein: CSVGAVRGANTGELFF.

The rearrangement joins TRBV6-1 to TRBJ1-3, with D perhaps matching TRBD1 (5 bases). Germline V gives CDR1 MNHNS, CDR2 SASEGT. The V and J ends lost 7 bases and 0 bases respectively, with 10 bases between them. The CDR3 covers 14 residues. CDR3 protein: CASNQGISGNTIYF. The CDR3 nucleotides read TGTGCCAGCAATCAGGGTATCTCTGGAAACACCATATATTTT.

As DNA, the CDR3 is TGCGCCAGCAGCCAAGAGGGGGGCACGAGGCAGCCCCAGCATTTT. Translating it yields CASSQEGGTRQPQHF. The rearrangement uses TRBV4-1 and TRBJ1-5; D possibly corresponds to TRBD1 (6 bases). Germline-derived CDR1 and CDR2 are MGHRA and YSYEKL. This CDR3 is 15 amino acids long. Trimming took off 0 bases at V and 7 bases at J, with 13 bases between the two ends.

The rearrangement joins TRBV10-3 to TRBJ2-7, with TRBD2 identical over 7 bases. Trimming cost V 10 bases and J 4 bases; bases outside gene matches: 10. There are 13 residues in the CDR3. Germline CDR1 and CDR2: ENHRY and SYGVKD. CDR3 loop: CASRASGGYEQYF. The CDR3 coding sequence is TGTGCCAGCAGGGCTAGCGGCGGGTACGAGCAGTACTTC.

In its sample, this clone was seen once. The rearrangement links TRBV7-2 to TRBJ2-7, with D possibly matching TRBD2 (6 bases). CDR1 SGHTA and CDR2 FQGNSA come from the germline V gene. The CDR3 consists of 14 residues. The V gene lost 5 bases and the J gene lost 0 bases, with 11 bases spanning the gap. The CDR3 here is CASSGGGISYEQYF. The DNA of the CDR3 is TGTGCCAGCAGCGGTGGGGGGATCTCCTACGAGCAGTACTTC.

The V gene is TRBV11-2, the J gene TRBJ1-5, with TRBD1 matching over 9 bases. This CDR3 is 16 amino acids long. Germline assignment: CDR1 SGHAT and CDR2 FQNNGV. J lost 2 bases, V lost 3 bases, and 5 bases had no gene match. In DNA, the CDR3 is TGTGCCAGCAGCTTGGACAGGGGCTTGGGCAATCAGCCCCAGCATTTT. Translating gives CASSLDRGLGNQPQHF.

The J gene is TRBJ2-7, the V gene TRBV7-9, with TRBD1 matching over 12 bases. The CDR3 length is 15 residues. J gave up 5 bases and V 3 bases, and 5 bases lay outside the gene matches. The germline V gene encodes CDR1 SEHNR and CDR2 FQNEAQ (reference sequence). This chain's CDR3 is CASSFSGTGGDEQYF. The CDR3 DNA sequence: TGTGCCAGCAGCTTCTCCGGGACAGGGGGCGACGAGCAGTACTTC.

V is TRBV11-1 and J is TRBJ2-1, with 8 bases that match TRBD2. The ends lost 5 bases at V and 2 bases at J; junction bases unmatched: 2. The CDR3 has 14 residues. Per the germline V gene, CDR1 is SGHAT and CDR2 is FQDESV (reference sequence). CDR3 protein: CASSRGGPYNEQFF. For the CDR3, the DNA is TGTGCCAGCAGCCGCGGGGGGCCCTACAATGAGCAGTTCTTC.